The TCR beta chain described here comes from a study of T-cell reconstitution after alpha-beta-depleted transplantation in children. The authors prepared the TCRbeta library with unique molecular identifiers. MiXCR was run by TCRdb on the PCR reads, yielding one entry per CDR3 protein. The sample has some 400,000 distinct CDR3 sequences, about a fifth seen once. The CDR3 length is 17 residues. The V gene lost 1 base and the J gene lost 5 bases, with 20 bases spanning the gap. Per the germline V gene, CDR1 is MGHRA and CDR2 is YSYEKL. The V and J genes are TRBV4-1 and TRBJ2-5; a weak D match, TRBD2 (5 bases). The specimen was PBMCs from the stem cell graft donor, collected from the stem cell graft. The sequence derives from a human donor who donated a stem cell graft to a child with acute myeloid leukemia. The CDR3, as DNA: TGCGCCAGCAGCCAAGGTCCTTTTGGCGGGCCGGGGGAGACCCAGTACTTC. As protein: CASSQGPFGGPGETQYF.